Presented here are 19 T cell receptor beta chains from one specimen sequenced in a study of shared clonotypes between healthy human individuals. Clones were sequenced by immunoSEQ multiplex PCR, and TCRdb holds only the in-frame ones, with some missing. The sample records approximately 2.5 million clones, 93% being singletons. The sample comprised naive CD4+ T cells from PBMCs. As to subset: CD45RA+ positively selected. These receptors were collected from a man in his late teens or twenties in good health. Some clones in this sample may be carry-over from other donors' samples.

This chain joins TRBV25-1 and TRBJ2-5, with 9 bases fitting TRBD1. This CDR3 has 18 amino acids. Per germline, CDR1 MGHDK and CDR2 SYGVNS. Trimming removed 5 bases from V and 3 bases from J; junction bases left unmatched: 16. CDR3 coding DNA: TGTGCCAGCAGTAAACAGGGGGCGGTCGGGAGATGGAAAGAGACCCAGTACTTC. Its protein product is CASSKQGAVGRWKETQYF. The full variable domain, in which reference TRBV25-1 and TRBJ2-5 provide the parts outside the CDR3, is EADIYQTPRYLVIGTGKKITLECSQTMGHDKMYWYQQDPGMELHLIHYSYGVNSTEKGDLSSESTVSRIRTEHFPLTLESARPSHTSQYLCASSKQGAVGRWKETQYFGPGTRLLVL.

The V and J genes are TRBV29-1 and TRBJ1-1, with no clear D. CDR1 is SQVTM and CDR2 is ANQGSEA in the germline V gene. This CDR3 has 12 residues. V was trimmed by 5 bases and J by 1 base, leaving 8 bases between them. The chain's CDR3 is CSVSPGNTEAFF. CDR3 bases: TGCAGCGTTTCACCGGGGAACACTGAAGCTTTCTTT.

This chain connects TRBV18 to TRBJ1-1; TRBD1 matches 9 bases. The CDR3 loop spans 16 amino acids. CDR1 and CDR2 from the germline V gene are KGHSH and LQKENI. After removal of 3 bases from V and 0 bases from J, the junction contained 5 bases not matched to a gene. CDR3: CASSPGQGKLNTEAFF. The CDR3 DNA sequence: TGTGCCAGCTCACCCGGACAGGGGAAATTGAACACTGAAGCTTTCTTT. Full variable domain (remainder filled in from reference TRBV18 and TRBJ1-1): NAGVMQNPRHLVRRRGQEARLRCSPMKGHSHVYWYRQLPEEGLKFMVYLQKENIIDESGMPKERFSAEFPKEGPSILRIQQVVRGDSAAYFCASSPGQGKLNTEAFFGQGTRLTVV.

The chain employs TRBV7-9 and TRBJ2-1; no reliable D call. Between the trimmed V and J ends, which lost 5 bases and 7 bases, there was a span of 18 bases. CDR1 is SEHNR, CDR2 FQNEAQ, per germline (reference sequence). CDR3 length: 15 amino acids. The CDR3 loop is CASSPHLDPKNEQFF. In DNA form, the CDR3 reads TGTGCCAGCAGCCCTCATCTAGATCCGAAAAATGAGCAGTTCTTC.

The chain uses TRBV7-2 and TRBJ2-2; D is ambiguous. Germline CDR1 is SGHTA and CDR2 is FQGNSA. The CDR3 is 11 residues long. The DNA for the CDR3 is TGTGCTTCGCACGGGTCCGGGGAGCTGTTTTTT. Its translation: CASHGSGELFF.

Turning to this clone: Different DNA sequences within this sample yield the same CDR3. The genes are TRBV5-6 and TRBJ1-1; tentatively, D is TRBD1 (5 bases). V lost 0 bases and J 0 bases, leaving 6 bases between the germline ends. This CDR3 is 14 amino acids long. Germline CDR1 and CDR2: SGHDT and YYEEEE. The CDR3 here is CASSLAGMNTEAFF. The CDR3 bases are TGTGCCAGCAGCTTGGCAGGGATGAACACTGAAGCTTTCTTT.

The chain links TRBV7-9 to TRBJ2-4, with D perhaps TRBD1 or TRBD2 (5 bases each). The CDR3 has 14 amino acids. Per the germline V gene, CDR1 is SEHNR and CDR2 is FQNEAQ (reference sequence). V was clipped by 3 bases and J by 0 bases, with 6 bases between them. For the CDR3, the DNA is TGTGCCAGCAGCTTTGGGGGAGCCAAAAACATTCAGTACTTC. Translation: CASSFGGAKNIQYF. The full variable domain, its missing parts supplied by reference TRBV7-9 and TRBJ2-4, is DTGVSQNPRHKITKRGQNVTFRCDPISEHNRLYWYRQTLGQGPEFLTYFQNEAQLEKSRLLSDRFSAERPKGSFSTLEIQRTEQGDSAMYLCASSFGGAKNIQYFGAGTRLSVL.

This rearrangement joins TRBV5-4 to TRBJ2-7; 7 bases match TRBD1. With 4 bases clipped from V and 1 base from J, the junction kept 8 bases outside the gene matches. The germline V gene encodes CDR1 SGHNT and CDR2 YYREEE (reference sequence). The CDR3 has 15 amino acids. CDR3 protein: CASSRQGTGSYEQYF. The DNA of the CDR3 is TGTGCCAGCAGCCGACAGGGAACCGGGTCCTACGAGCAGTACTTC.

The rearrangement uses TRBV4-1 and TRBJ2-3, with D possibly matching TRBD2 (5 bases). This CDR3 region has 15 residues. V was clipped by 1 base and J by 0 bases, with 8 bases between them. The germline V gene encodes CDR1 MGHRA and CDR2 YSYEKL. The CDR3 DNA follows: TGCGCCAGCAGCCAAGTTCGGGGTAGCACAGATACGCAGTATTTT. Amino acid sequence: CASSQVRGSTDTQYF.

The V call is TRBV29-1, the J call TRBJ2-1; tentatively, D is TRBD1 (5 bases). V was trimmed by 5 bases and J by 4 bases, leaving 12 bases between them. The CDR3 extends over 13 amino acids. Germline lookup yields CDR1 SQVTM and CDR2 ANQGSEA. This CDR3 reads CSVQGATYNEQFF. CDR3 sequence (DNA): TGCAGCGTTCAGGGCGCCACTTACAATGAGCAGTTCTTC.

This clone was seen a single time. V usage is TRBV7-2 and J usage is TRBJ2-5; D remains ambiguous. The CDR3 runs 12 residues. V was shortened by 5 bases and J by 7 bases, with 11 bases between the two germline ends. The germline CDR1 and CDR2 sequences are SGHTA and FQGNSA. CDR3 sequence reads: CASSRGRGTQYF. The CDR3 DNA is TGTGCCAGCAGCCGAGGTAGAGGGACCCAGTACTTC.

V usage is TRBV2 and J usage is TRBJ1-3; the D gene is possibly TRBD1 (6 bases). Germline V gives CDR1 SNHLY, CDR2 FYNNEI. This CDR3 has 15 residues. Trimming took off 4 bases at V and 7 bases at J, with 17 bases between the two ends. In DNA, the CDR3 is TGTGCCAGCAGTGCCGCTACAGGGCTGCCGAACACCATATATTTT. Amino acid sequence: CASSAATGLPNTIYF. The complete variable domain, with remaining parts taken from reference TRBV2 and TRBJ1-3, reads EPEVTQTPSHQVTQMGQEVILRCVPISNHLYFYWYRQILGQKVEFLVSFYNNEISEKSEIFDDQFSVERPDGSNFTLKIRSTKLEDSAMYFCASSAATGLPNTIYFGEGSWLTVV.

The rearrangement joins TRBV6-1 to TRBJ2-7; 7 positions match TRBD2. CDR1 and CDR2 from the germline V gene are MNHNS and SASEGT. Trimming removed 11 bases from V and 4 bases from J; junction bases left unmatched: 11. The CDR3 contains 13 residues. CDR3 loop: CAGRSSGTYEQYF. DNA for the CDR3: TGTGCCGGCCGGTCCAGCGGGACTTACGAGCAGTACTTC.

The chain couples TRBV28 to TRBJ2-6, with D unclear. The CDR3 spans 15 residues. The germline V and J ends were trimmed by 4 bases and 2 bases, with 9 bases remaining between them. Germline V gene lookup returns CDR1 MDHEN and CDR2 SYDVKM. The CDR3 DNA is TGTGCCAGCAGTTCCCCAGTTCCTGGGGCCAACGTCCTGACTTTC. As protein: CASSSPVPGANVLTF.

The rearrangement uses TRBV28 and TRBJ2-6; D not certain. The CDR3 has 15 residues. With 2 bases removed from V and 4 bases from J, the gap between germline ends came to 9 bases. Germline CDR1 reads MDHEN; CDR2 reads SYDVKM. CDR3 coding DNA: TGTGCCAGCAGTTTACGCAACGGAGGGGCCAACGTCCTGACTTTC. The encoded protein is CASSLRNGGANVLTF.

The rearrangement links TRBV25-1 to TRBJ1-3; D might be TRBD1 (6 bases). V was clipped by 9 bases and J by 0 bases, with 12 bases between them. The CDR3 is made up of 14 amino acids. Germline V CDR1 and CDR2: MGHDK, SYGVNS. CDR3 region: CASGGRGSGNTIYF. Written as DNA, the CDR3 is TGTGCCAGTGGGGGCCGGGGCTCTGGAAACACCATATATTTT.

This clone was recorded a few times. This sequence joins TRBV5-1 and TRBJ1-1, with 12 bases lining up with TRBD1. This CDR3 has 15 residues. The V and J ends lost 4 bases and 0 bases, in that order; junction bases with no gene match: 1. In germline, CDR1 is SGHRS, CDR2 YFSETQ. This CDR3 is CASSGTGGLNTEAFF. The CDR3 DNA sequence: TGCGCCAGCAGCGGGACAGGGGGCCTGAACACTGAAGCTTTCTTT.

V is TRBV6-1 and J is TRBJ1-1, with D possibly matching TRBD1 (5 bases). The CDR3 is 13 residues long. The germline V and J ends were trimmed by 6 bases and 3 bases, with 11 bases remaining between them. Germline V gene data show CDR1 as MNHNS and CDR2 as SASEGT. CDR3 residues: CASSLTEDTEAFF. The DNA for the CDR3 is TGTGCCAGCAGCCTGACAGAGGACACTGAAGCTTTCTTT.

This clone was seen only a few times. J is TRBJ1-1 and V is TRBV4-2, with D hard to call. This CDR3 has 15 residues. V was cut by 1 base and J by 5 bases, with 14 bases left in between. Germline V gene data show CDR1 as LGHNA and CDR2 as YNFKEQ. CDR3 bases: TGTGCCAGCAGCCAAGCACACACAGAGCGGACTGAAGCTTTCTTT. Translating it yields CASSQAHTERTEAFF.